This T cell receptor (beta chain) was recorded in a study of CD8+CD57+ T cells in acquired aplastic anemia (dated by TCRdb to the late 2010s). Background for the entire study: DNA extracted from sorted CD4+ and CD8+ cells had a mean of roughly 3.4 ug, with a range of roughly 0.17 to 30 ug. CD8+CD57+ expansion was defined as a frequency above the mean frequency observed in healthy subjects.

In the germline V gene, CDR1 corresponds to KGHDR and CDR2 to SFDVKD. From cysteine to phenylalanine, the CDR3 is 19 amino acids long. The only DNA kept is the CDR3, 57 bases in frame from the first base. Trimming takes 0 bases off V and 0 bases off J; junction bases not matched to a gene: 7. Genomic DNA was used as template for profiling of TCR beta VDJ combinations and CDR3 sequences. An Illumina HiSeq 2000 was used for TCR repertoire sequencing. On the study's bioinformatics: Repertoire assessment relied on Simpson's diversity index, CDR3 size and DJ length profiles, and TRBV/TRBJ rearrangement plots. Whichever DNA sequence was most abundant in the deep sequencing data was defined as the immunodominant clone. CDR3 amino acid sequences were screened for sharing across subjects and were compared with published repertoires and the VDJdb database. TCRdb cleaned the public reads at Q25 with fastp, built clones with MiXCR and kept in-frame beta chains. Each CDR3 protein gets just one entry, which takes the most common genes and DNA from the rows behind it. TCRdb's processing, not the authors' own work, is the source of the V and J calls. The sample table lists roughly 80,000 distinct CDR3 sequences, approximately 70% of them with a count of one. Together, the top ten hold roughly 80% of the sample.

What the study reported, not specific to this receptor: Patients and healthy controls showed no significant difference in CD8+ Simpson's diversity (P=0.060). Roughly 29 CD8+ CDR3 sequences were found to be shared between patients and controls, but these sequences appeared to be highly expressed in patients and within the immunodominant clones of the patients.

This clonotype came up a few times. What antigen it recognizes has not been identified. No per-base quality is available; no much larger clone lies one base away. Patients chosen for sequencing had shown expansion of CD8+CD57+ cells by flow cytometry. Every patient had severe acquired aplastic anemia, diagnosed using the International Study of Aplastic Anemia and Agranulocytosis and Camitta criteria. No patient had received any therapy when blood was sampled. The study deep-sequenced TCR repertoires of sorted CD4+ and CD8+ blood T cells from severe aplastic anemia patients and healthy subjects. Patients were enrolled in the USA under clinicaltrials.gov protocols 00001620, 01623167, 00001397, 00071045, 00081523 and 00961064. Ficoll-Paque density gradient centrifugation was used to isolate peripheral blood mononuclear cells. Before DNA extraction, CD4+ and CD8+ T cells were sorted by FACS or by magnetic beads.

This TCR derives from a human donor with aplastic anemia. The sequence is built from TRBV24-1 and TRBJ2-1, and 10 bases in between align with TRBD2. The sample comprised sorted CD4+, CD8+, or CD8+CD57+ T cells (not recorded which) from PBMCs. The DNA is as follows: TGTGCCACCAGTGATTTGGTCCCGGAGCGGGAGGGCTCCTACAATGAGCAGTTCTTC. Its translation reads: CATSDLVPEREGSYNEQFF.